These 13 T cell receptor beta chains came from one sample sequenced in a study of metastatic and nonmetastatic thyroid tumors. Until they underwent thyroid surgery, no patient had received any treatment. TCRdb reprocessed the PCR reads using MiXCR. The table has fewer than 35,000 clones, 18% seen once; the top ten hold under 12%. The material sequenced was blood. These receptors came from a female donor with papillary thyroid cancer or a benign thyroid nodule (not recorded which). Some clones in this sample may be carry-over from other donors' samples.

The chain links TRBV11-2 to TRBJ1-2; D gene unclear. The length of the CDR3 is 13 residues. V shed 3 bases and J shed 2 bases, with 7 bases lying between them. CDR1 and CDR2 (germline): SGHAT, FQNNGV. The CDR3 DNA sequence: TGTGCCAGCAGCTTGTTTAAAAACTATGGCTACACCTTC. Protein sequence: CASSLFKNYGYTF. Supplemented by reference TRBV11-2 and TRBJ1-2, the full variable domain reads EAGVAQSPRYKIIEKRQSVAFWCNPISGHATLYWYQQILGQGPKLLIQFQNNGVVDDSQLPKDRFSAERLKGVDSTLKIQPAKLEDSAVYLCASSLFKNYGYTFGSGTRLTVV.

This chain joins TRBV20-1 and TRBJ1-2; no reliable D call. Between the trimmed V and J ends, which lost 4 bases and 7 bases, there was a span of 22 bases. Germline V lookup: CDR1 DFQATT, CDR2 SNEGSKA (reference sequence). This CDR3 comprises 15 residues. The CDR3 coding sequence is TGCAGTGCTATTACCTCCGGGTTCCCCTCTATTGGCTACACCTTC. Protein: CSAITSGFPSIGYTF.

This clone was counted only a few times. This rearrangement joins TRBV6-5 to TRBJ2-1, with 7 bases fitting TRBD2. The CDR3 has 15 amino acids. Germline-derived CDR1 and CDR2 are MNHEY and SVGAGI. With V trimmed by 2 bases and J by 6 bases, 7 bases remained unmatched. In DNA, the CDR3 is TGTGCCAGCAGTTACGGCGGGGGATCGGGCAATGAGCAGTTCTTC. Encoded protein: CASSYGGGSGNEQFF.

The sample holds many counts of this clone. The chain combines TRBV6-1 with TRBJ2-7, with D possibly TRBD1 on 6 matching bases. This CDR3 has 14 residues. The germline V and J ends were trimmed by 7 bases and 6 bases, with 19 bases remaining between them. The germline CDR1 and CDR2 sequences are MNHNS and SASEGT. This CDR3 is CASNARDTLGEQYF. CDR3 in DNA: TGTGCCAGCAATGCCCGGGACACCTTGGGCGAGCAGTACTTC.

The chain uses TRBV11-2 and TRBJ1-2, with D uncertain. The CDR3 covers 13 residues. Per germline, CDR1 SGHAT and CDR2 FQNNGV. With 3 bases removed from V and 7 bases from J, the gap between germline ends came to 12 bases. The CDR3 sequence is CASSFSRDGGYTF. In nucleotides, the CDR3 is TGTGCCAGCAGCTTTTCGCGGGATGGTGGCTACACCTTC.

The chain joins TRBV7-2 to TRBJ2-1; D gene ambiguous. V lost 4 bases and J 9 bases, leaving 19 bases between the germline ends. The V gene's germline CDR1 is SGHTA and CDR2 FQGNSA. The CDR3 is 15 residues long. The DNA for the CDR3 is TGTGCCAGCAGCTCTACCGCTGGCGATCCGGTTGAGCAGTTCTTC. Translated, it gives CASSSTAGDPVEQFF. Using reference TRBV7-2 and TRBJ2-1 for the parts outside the CDR3, the full variable domain is GAGVSQSPSNKVTEKGKDVELRCDPISGHTALYWYRQSLGQGLEFLIYFQGNSAPDKSGLPSDRFSAERTGGSVSTLTIQRTQQEDSAVYLCASSSTAGDPVEQFFGPGTRLTVL.

This chain connects TRBV5-1 to TRBJ2-5, with D unresolved. V was shortened by 1 base and J by 5 bases, with 9 bases between the two germline ends. Germline V gene sequence: CDR1 SGHRS, CDR2 YFSETQ. There are 13 residues in the CDR3. CDR3 bases: TGCGCCAGCAGCTTGTTCGGGTTGGAGACCCAGTACTTC. It translates to CASSLFGLETQYF.

The V call is TRBV5-8, the J call TRBJ2-5; TRBD2 might be the D (6 bases). This CDR3 region has 17 residues. CDR1 and CDR2 (germline): SGHTS, YDEGEE. Trimming removed 4 bases at V and 5 bases at J, with 24 bases between. In DNA, the CDR3 is TGTGCCAGCAGCCGTGGACTATCGGGGACCTTCTCCGAGACCCAGTACTTC. Translating gives CASSRGLSGTFSETQYF.

The V gene is TRBV4-1, the J gene TRBJ2-2, with 7 bases that match TRBD2. CDR3 size: 16 residues. Trimming removed 4 bases from V and 0 bases from J; junction bases left unmatched: 5. Germline V gene sequence: CDR1 MGHRA, CDR2 YSYEKL. The CDR3 DNA reads as TGCGCCAGCAGCCCCTCTAGCGGAACGAACACCGGGGAGCTGTTTTTT. It specifies CASSPSSGTNTGELFF.

Many counts were recorded for this clone. The rearrangement joins TRBV19 to TRBJ1-5; 8 positions match TRBD1. CDR3 length: 16 residues. In germline, CDR1 is LNHDA, CDR2 SQIVND (reference sequence). Trimming removed 5 bases from V and 0 bases from J; junction bases left unmatched: 6. The CDR3, as DNA: TGTGCCAGTAGTGAACAGGGGGTATATAGCAATCAGCCCCAGCATTTT. Translation gives CASSEQGVYSNQPQHF.

This clone appeared a single time. Compared with germline, one end of the junction differs, possibly owing to a read error. J is TRBJ2-1 and V is TRBV5-1; D is uncertain. The CDR3 has 16 amino acids. The germline gives CDR1 SGHRS, CDR2 YFSETQ. The CDR3 loop is CTSITLIRDRYNEQFF. The CDR3 DNA is TGCACCAGCATCACCCTCATCCGCGATCGGTACAATGAGCAGTTCTTC.

This chain uses TRBV3-1 with TRBJ2-1, with D possibly matching TRBD2 (6 bases). The germline CDR1 and CDR2 sequences are LGHDT and YNNKEL (reference sequence). Trimming stripped 1 base from V and 4 bases from J, with 8 bases between. The CDR3 consists of 14 residues. The CDR3 DNA reads as TGTGCCAGCAGCCAAGTTAGCGGTTACAATGAGCAGTTCTTC. It codes for CASSQVSGYNEQFF.

By frequency in the sample, this clone is medium-sized. The CDR3 nucleotides are TGTGCCAGCAGTTACAATGGACTCGCCGAGCAGTACTTC. The encoded protein is CASSYNGLAEQYF. The genes are TRBV6-2 or TRBV6-3 and TRBJ2-7, with a possible D match to TRBD2 (5 bases). Per germline, CDR1 MNHEY and CDR2 SVGEGT. The germline V and J ends were trimmed by 2 bases and 6 bases, with 11 bases remaining between them. The CDR3 is 13 residues long.